The present T cell receptor (beta chain) was sequenced within a study of T-cell memory formation after mild COVID-19. TCRdb reanalysed the 5' RACE reads using MiXCR and keeps one entry per CDR3 protein. In the table there are 200,000 to 300,000 distinct CDR3 sequences, 15% to 19% of which are singletons. The sequence was obtained from an adult woman who had mild COVID-19 (a few samples of this study predate the infection). Cell type and time point are not known. What was sequenced was PBMCs or a T cell subset sorted from them (not recorded which).

The CDR3 nucleotides read TGTGCCAGCAGAAAAATGAACACTGAAGCTTTCTTT. Translated, it gives CASRKMNTEAFF. This chain joins TRBV12-3 or TRBV12-4 and TRBJ1-1; D unclear. The CDR3 spans 12 residues. V lost 6 bases and J lost 0, with 5 bases in between.